The rows below give T cell receptor beta chains drawn from one sample of a study of blood T cell repertoires in COVID-19. Measured with immunoSEQ multiplex PCR; TCRdb has only the in-frame clones, and not every one. The sample yields some 130,000 clones, around nine tenths seen once. Sequencing input: peripheral blood. All receptors derive from a man aged 55 to 70 with COVID-19, enrolled during active disease. CDR3s include the opening cysteine and the closing phenylalanine or tryptophan. A D gene is named only where the DNA matches it firmly. Clone size is shown for a subset of rows, as once, few, many or a class of expanded clone.

size: -; V: TRBV7-2; D: -; J: TRBJ1-2; DNA: TGTGCCAGCAGCTTACTGGCGGGGACGCACTATGGCTACACCTTC; CDR3: CASSLLAGTHYGYTF
size: -; V: TRBV19; D: TRBD2; J: TRBJ2-3; DNA: TGTGCCAGTAGTAAAAGGGGCGGGGGAGGCACAGATACGCAGTATTTT; CDR3: CASSKRGGGGTDTQYF
size: -; V: TRBV10-1; D: TRBD1; J: TRBJ2-2; DNA: TGCGCCAGCAGTGCGGGACAGGGGATCACCGGGGAGCTGTTTTTT; CDR3: CASSAGQGITGELFF
size: once; V: TRBV18; D: TRBD1; J: TRBJ2-7; DNA: TGTGCCAGCTCACCACCGGACCCCGGGACAGGGACCTACGAGCAGTACTTC; CDR3: CASSPPDPGTGTYEQYF
size: -; V: TRBV28; D: -; J: TRBJ1-6; DNA: TGTGCCAGCAGTTCGCTCGACAGCAATAATTCACCCCTCCACTTT; CDR3: CASSSLDSNNSPLHF
size: -; V: TRBV6-5; D: TRBD1; J: TRBJ1-1; DNA: TGTGCCAGCAGTTACAGGGACAGCACTGAAGCTTTCTTT; CDR3: CASSYRDSTEAFF
size: -; V: TRBV7-9; D: TRBD1; J: TRBJ1-3; DNA: TGTGCCAGCAGTACAGGGGACCACTCTGGAAACACCATATATTTT; CDR3: CASSTGDHSGNTIYF
size: once; V: TRBV3-1/TRBV3-2; D: -; J: TRBJ2-3; DNA: TGTGCCAGCAGTAAGGAGCCTTCCCCCCCCCTTTTT; CDR3: CASSKEPSPPLF
size: -; V: TRBV5-1; D: -; J: TRBJ2-5; DNA: TGCGCCAGCAGCACCCGAGGGAGGGGGTACCAAGAGACCCAGTACTTC; CDR3: CASSTRGRGYQETQYF
size: -; V: TRBV28; D: TRBD1; J: TRBJ1-2; DNA: TGTGCCAGCAGTTTCCCGGGACAGGGGGCGCTCGGTGCTACGAAAAACTATGGCTACACCTTC; CDR3: CASSFPGQGALGATKNYGYTF
size: -; V: TRBV28; D: -; J: TRBJ1-3; DNA: TGTGCCAGCAGTTTACCCCTGGGCCCCGGAAACACCATATATTTT; CDR3: CASSLPLGPGNTIYF